This note documents a single TCR beta chain sequence. The sample originates from a study of blood T cell repertoires in COVID-19. Study in general: T cells, B-cell-depleted T cells, or PBMCs supplied cDNA or gDNA.

This CDR3 has 16 amino acids. The V segment lost 2 bases and the J segment 6 bases; nucleotides outside the gene matches: 10. Germline V gene sequence: CDR1 KGHSH, CDR2 LQKENI. Sequenced by immunoSEQ multiplex PCR; TCRdb stores in-frame clones only, minus some. The data show fewer than 300,000 clones, 80% to 85% seen once. What was sequenced was peripheral blood. The chain has TRBV18 and TRBJ2-1; 7 bases match TRBD1. The clonotype originates from a woman in her sixties or seventies with active or convalescent COVID-19. This chain's CDR3 is CASSPVRQGVGNEQFF. As DNA, the CDR3 is TGTGCCAGCTCACCAGTTCGACAGGGAGTCGGCAATGAGCAGTTCTTC. Full variable domain (outside the CDR3, taken from reference TRBV18 and TRBJ2-1): NAGVMQNPRHLVRRRGQEARLRCSPMKGHSHVYWYRQLPEEGLKFMVYLQKENIIDESGMPKERFSAEFPKEGPSILRIQQVVRGDSAAYFCASSPVRQGVGNEQFFGPGTRLTVL.